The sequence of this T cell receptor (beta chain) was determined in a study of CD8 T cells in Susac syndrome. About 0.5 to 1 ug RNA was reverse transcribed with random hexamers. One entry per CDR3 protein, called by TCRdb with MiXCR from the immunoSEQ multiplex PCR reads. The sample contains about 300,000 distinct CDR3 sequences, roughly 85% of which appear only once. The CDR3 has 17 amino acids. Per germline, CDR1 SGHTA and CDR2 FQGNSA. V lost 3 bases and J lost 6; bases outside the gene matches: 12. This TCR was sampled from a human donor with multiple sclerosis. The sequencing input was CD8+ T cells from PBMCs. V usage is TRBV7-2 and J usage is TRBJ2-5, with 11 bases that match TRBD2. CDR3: CASSFSVLAGESKTQYF. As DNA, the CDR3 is TGTGCCAGCAGCTTCTCCGTACTAGCGGGAGAGTCAAAGACCCAGTACTTC.